The source of this T cell receptor (beta chain) is a study of blood T cell repertoires in COVID-19. Study-wide context: Samples came from the United States, Italy and Spain, spanning acute and convalescent COVID-19.

V was clipped by 0 bases and J by 5 bases, with 8 bases between them. The length of the CDR3 is 13 residues. The germline gives CDR1 KGHSH, CDR2 LQKENI. The data were produced by immunoSEQ multiplex PCR, yet TCRdb's version contains in-frame clones alone and is incomplete. The sample contains 200,000 to 250,000 clones, under 90% of which appear only once. The material sequenced was peripheral blood. The V call is TRBV18, the J call TRBJ2-7; no definite D call. The origin of this receptor is a man in his fifties or sixties who had recovered from COVID-19. The CDR3 coding sequence is TGTGCCAGCTCACCACCGGTCACAAACGAGCAGTACTTC. Protein: CASSPPVTNEQYF.